This T cell receptor beta chain originates from a study of cytomegalovirus exposure and HLA in healthy donors. As regards this clone: The antigen is not known.

A multiplex PCR was run with 60 Vbeta primers and 13 Jbeta primers. Sequencing used immunoSEQ multiplex PCR; TCRdb keeps in-frame clones, though not all of them. Seen here are some 160,000 clones, roughly 82% observed once, and the top ten hold under 8%. Trimming pared 7 bases from V and 0 bases from J, leaving 13 bases between. The V gene's germline CDR1 is MNHNY and CDR2 SVGAGI (reference sequence). This CDR3 has 15 residues. The donors (healthy individuals) were bone marrow donors. The study's findings and limits: Accurate prediction of HLA-A and HLA-B alleles (for most subjects) was reportedly achieved from TCR beta sequences. TCR beta V segments were, for the most part, productive about 87% or about 30% of the time in an earlier analysis.

The TCR originated in a man aged 50 or older in good health and CMV-seropositive. Input material: PBMCs. The chain couples TRBV6-6 to TRBJ2-4; possibly TRBD2 for D (6 bases). The CDR3 sequence is CASTLLAKAKNIQYF. CDR3 coding DNA: TGTGCCAGCACCCTACTAGCTAAAGCCAAAAACATTCAGTACTTC.